The 27 T cell receptor beta chains below come from one sample, sequenced in a study of identical twins. TCRdb re-called the 5' RACE reads through MiXCR, storing one row per CDR3 protein. The sample yields some 200,000 distinct CDR3 sequences, about 7.5% seen once. This same sample was also taken into another study, of yellow fever vaccine responses in identical twins.

The specimen sequenced was memory (CD45RO+) T cells sorted from blood. Receptors were obtained from a woman under 30 in good health.

This clonotype has ten or more counts. The chain recombines TRBV5-1 with TRBJ2-1, with 9 positions matching TRBD1. Germline assignment: CDR1 SGHRS and CDR2 YFSETQ. This CDR3 region has 14 residues. J gave up 8 bases and V 3 bases, and 6 bases lay outside the gene matches. CDR3 bases: TGCGCCAGCAGCTCGGGACAGGGCACCTATGAGCAGTTCTTC. Amino acids: CASSSGQGTYEQFF. Looking up the rest from reference TRBV5-1 and TRBJ2-1 gives the full variable domain: KAGVTQTPRYLIKTRGQQVTLSCSPISGHRSVSWYQQTPGQGLQFLFEYFSETQRNKGNFPGRFSGRQFSNSRSEMNVSTLELGDSALYLCASSSGQGTYEQFFGPGTRLTVL.

This clonotype was found a few times. V and J are TRBV4-1 and TRBJ2-7; tentatively, D is TRBD2 (6 bases). V was shortened by 5 bases and J by 7 bases, with 18 bases between the two germline ends. CDR1 MGHRA and CDR2 YSYEKL come from the germline V gene. CDR3 length: 14 amino acids. CDR3 DNA: TGCGCCAGCAGCAGGACTATGCTTTTTGAGGAGCAGTACTTC. Translating it yields CASSRTMLFEEQYF.

This clonotype has just a few counts. The chain combines TRBV5-1 with TRBJ1-1, with D hard to call. V lost 1 base and J 0 bases, leaving 10 bases between the germline ends. This CDR3 has 15 residues. Germline V gene lookup returns CDR1 SGHRS and CDR2 YFSETQ. The CDR3 region is CASSLTPQVNTEAFF. As DNA, the CDR3 is TGCGCCAGCAGCTTGACCCCCCAGGTGAACACTGAAGCTTTCTTT.

This clonotype was observed a handful of times. The genes are TRBV19 and TRBJ2-5; D ambiguous. The CDR3 covers 13 residues. V was trimmed by 6 bases and J by 0 bases, leaving 8 bases between them. Germline V CDR1 and CDR2: LNHDA, SQIVND (reference sequence). The CDR3: CASSHRNQETQYF. In DNA, the CDR3 is TGTGCCAGTAGCCACAGAAACCAAGAGACCCAGTACTTC. The complete variable domain, with remaining parts taken from reference TRBV19 and TRBJ2-5, reads DGGITQSPKYLFRKEGQNVTLSCEQNLNHDAMYWYRQDPGQGLRLIYYSQIVNDFQKGDIAEGYSVSREKKESFPLTVTSAQKNPTAFYLCASSHRNQETQYFGPGTRLLVL.

This clonotype was counted only a few times. This chain links TRBV9 with TRBJ2-1, with 11 bases fitting TRBD2. Germline V gives CDR1 SGDLS, CDR2 YYNGEE. The CDR3 is made up of 18 amino acids. The V and J ends lost 7 bases and 9 bases, in that order; junction bases with no gene match: 21. The CDR3 sequence is CASAYSGGVLLIFSEQFF. CDR3 bases: TGTGCCAGCGCTTATAGCGGGGGGGTTTTATTGATTTTCAGTGAGCAGTTCTTC.

J is TRBJ2-1 and V is TRBV9, with 9 bases that match TRBD2. There are 16 residues in the CDR3. The germline V gene has CDR1 SGDLS and CDR2 YYNGEE. The V gene end was trimmed by 0 bases and the J gene end by 9 bases; junction bases not matched to a gene: 10. CDR3 DNA: TGTGCCAGCAGCGTAGCGGCTAGCGGGGCTAATAGTGAGCAGTTCTTC. Protein: CASSVAASGANSEQFF.

The table lists this clonotype with many counts. The chain has TRBV5-1 and TRBJ2-7; weak D call: TRBD1 (5 bases). This CDR3 region has 16 residues. From germline, CDR1 is SGHRS and CDR2 YFSETQ. V gave up 0 bases and J gave up 0 bases, with 13 bases separating them. The chain's CDR3 is CASSLGWGSTSYEQYF. CDR3 nucleotide sequence: TGCGCCAGCAGCTTGGGTTGGGGCAGTACCTCCTACGAGCAGTACTTC.

Many counts were recorded for this clonotype. The chain joins TRBV6-2 or TRBV6-3 to TRBJ2-3, with 7 bases lining up with TRBD1. V was pared by 5 bases and J by 1 base, with 6 bases of the junction left unmatched. The CDR3 extends over 15 amino acids. CDR1 is MNHEY and CDR2 is SVGEGT in the germline V gene. The CDR3 region is CASSDRETRTDTQYF. CDR3 in DNA: TGTGCCAGCAGTGACAGGGAAACGCGCACAGATACGCAGTATTTT.

This clonotype was seen at least ten times. This chain connects TRBV7-2 to TRBJ1-2; a weak D match, TRBD1 (6 bases). The ends were cut back, 5 bases at V and 2 bases at J, with 12 bases in the middle. CDR3 size: 14 residues. Germline CDR1 SGHTA, CDR2 FQGNSA. The CDR3 nucleotides read TGTGCCAGCAGCGAGGAAACAGGGAACTATGGCTACACCTTC. It codes for CASSEETGNYGYTF.

In this sample, this clonotype turned up many times. J is TRBJ2-7 and V is TRBV5-1; D unresolved. V lost 5 bases and J 3 bases, leaving 12 bases between the germline ends. Germline values: CDR1 SGHRS, CDR2 YFSETQ. The CDR3 spans 13 residues. The CDR3: CASSFTGGYEQYF. In DNA, the CDR3 is TGCGCCAGCAGTTTCACGGGCGGCTACGAGCAGTACTTC.

The table lists this clonotype with many counts. This rearrangement joins TRBV12-3 or TRBV12-4 to TRBJ2-5; D is uncertain. Deletions cut 5 bases from V and 3 bases from J, with 7 bases between. The CDR3 sequence is 12 residues long. The CDR3 sequence: CASSLLKETQYF. CDR3 in DNA: TGTGCCAGCAGTCTTTTAAAAGAGACCCAGTACTTC.

This clonotype was seen repeatedly, ten times or more. V usage is TRBV18 and J usage is TRBJ2-7, with D unclear. V lost 3 bases and J 8 bases, leaving 14 bases between the germline ends. CDR1 and CDR2 from the germline V gene are KGHSH and LQKENI. There are 13 residues in the CDR3. CDR3 sequence: CASSPSSGDKQYF. The CDR3 DNA reads as TGTGCCAGCTCACCTTCCTCGGGTGATAAGCAGTACTTC.

This clonotype was detected many times. The chain couples TRBV28 to TRBJ1-1; no firm D call. Between the trimmed V and J ends, which lost 7 bases and 0 bases, there was a span of 12 bases. Germline V lookup: CDR1 MDHEN, CDR2 SYDVKM. This CDR3 has 14 amino acids. CDR3 sequence: CASISGPMNTEAFF. CDR3 DNA sequence: TGTGCCAGCATATCAGGACCGATGAACACTGAAGCTTTCTTT.

This clonotype turned up a few times. A much larger clone is a single base away; this may be a read error. The chain has TRBV3-1 and TRBJ2-7; D ambiguous. V dropped 2 bases and J dropped 3 bases, with 2 bases sitting between them. CDR1 and CDR2 from the germline V gene are LGHDT and YNNKEL (reference sequence). The CDR3 totals 11 residues. CDR3 sequence: CASSQHYEQYF. The CDR3 DNA reads as TGTGCCAGCAGCCAACACTACGAGCAGTACTTC.

This clonotype occurred many times. The gene calls are TRBV4-2 and TRBJ2-1; D may be TRBD1 or TRBD2 (6 bases each). This CDR3 is built from 15 residues. From germline, CDR1 is LGHNA and CDR2 YNFKEQ. Trimming left V 4 bases short and J 7 bases short, with 17 bases between. This CDR3 is CASSLGGGGRNEQFF. CDR3 DNA: TGTGCCAGCAGCCTCGGTGGAGGGGGGCGAAATGAGCAGTTCTTC.

The chain joins TRBV13 to TRBJ2-7; D is uncertain. The germline CDR1 and CDR2 sequences are PRHDT and FYEKMQ (reference sequence). The CDR3 extends over 13 amino acids. With 5 bases removed from V and 5 bases from J, the gap between germline ends came to 13 bases. This chain's CDR3 is CASSPGIRDEQYF. CDR3 bases: TGTGCCAGCAGCCCTGGGATTCGGGACGAGCAGTACTTC. Full variable domain (missing parts from reference TRBV13 and TRBJ2-7): AAGVIQSPRHLIKEKRETATLKCYPIPRHDTVYWYQQGPGQDPQFLISFYEKMQSDKGSIPDRFSAQQFSDYHSELNMSSLELGDSALYFCASSPGIRDEQYFGPGTRLTVT.

This clonotype showed up just a few times. The chain couples TRBV20-1 to TRBJ2-3; the match to TRBD2 covers 11 bases. Germline loops: CDR1 DFQATT, CDR2 SNEGSKA (reference sequence). The CDR3 sequence is 17 residues long. V was clipped by 0 bases and J by 3 bases; unmatched bases: 8. CDR3 protein: CSARDVAGGGWTDTQYF. The DNA of the CDR3 is TGCAGTGCTAGAGACGTAGCGGGAGGGGGATGGACAGATACGCAGTATTTT.

This clonotype came up many times. CDR3 amino acids: CSARDTGGGSFWSEYF. The CDR3 DNA reads as TGCAGTGCTAGGGACACAGGGGGCGGATCATTTTGGTCGGAGTACTTC. This chain joins TRBV20-1 and TRBJ2-7, with 9 positions matching TRBD1. CDR1 is DFQATT and CDR2 is SNEGSKA in the germline V gene (reference sequence). The ends lost 3 bases at V and 11 bases at J; junction bases unmatched: 20. The CDR3 is 16 residues long.

This clonotype was detected ten times or more. The rearrangement uses TRBV4-3 and TRBJ2-3; D is unresolved. The CDR3 is made up of 14 amino acids. Looked up from germline, CDR1 is LGHNA and CDR2 is YSLEER. The V and J ends lost 3 bases and 0 bases respectively, with 7 bases between them. CDR3 residues: CASSHDTSTDTQYF. CDR3 bases: TGCGCCAGCAGCCACGACACCAGCACAGATACGCAGTATTTT.

This clonotype was seen a few times. The J gene is TRBJ1-1, the V gene TRBV20-1; D ambiguous. The CDR3 runs 11 residues. CDR1 DFQATT and CDR2 SNEGSKA come from the germline V gene (reference sequence). In DNA form, the CDR3 reads TGCAGCTCCTACAGGAACACTGAAGCTTTCTTT. This translates into CSSYRNTEAFF.

This sequence joins TRBV7-2 and TRBJ2-5; TRBD2 is a possible D gene (6 bases). This CDR3 has 17 residues. The germline V and J ends were trimmed by 5 bases and 4 bases, with 23 bases remaining between them. Germline values: CDR1 SGHTA, CDR2 FQGNSA. CDR3 DNA sequence: TGTGCCAGCAGCCCTAGATCGGGAGCCTCCGTGGGAGAGACCCAGTACTTC. Protein product: CASSPRSGASVGETQYF.

This clonotype occurred many times. The chain joins TRBV7-2 to TRBJ2-7; 12 nucleotides align to TRBD2. V lost 1 base to trimming and J lost 7 bases; unmatched junction nucleotides: 5. The CDR3 is made up of 15 amino acids. CDR1 is SGHTA and CDR2 is FQGNSA in the germline V gene. The chain's CDR3 is CASSLGRLAGEEQYF. The CDR3 DNA reads TGTGCCAGCAGCTTAGGACGACTAGCGGGAGAAGAGCAGTACTTC. Based on the CDR3 plus reference TRBV7-2 and TRBJ2-7, the full variable domain is GAGVSQSPSNKVTEKGKDVELRCDPISGHTALYWYRQSLGQGLEFLIYFQGNSAPDKSGLPSDRFSAERTGGSVSTLTIQRTQQEDSAVYLCASSLGRLAGEEQYFGPGTRLTVT.

Many counts were recorded for this clonotype. The gene calls are TRBV24-1 and TRBJ2-1; tentatively, D is TRBD1 (5 bases). CDR3 size: 11 residues. Germline loops: CDR1 KGHDR, CDR2 SFDVKD. For the CDR3, the DNA is TGTGGACACACAGGATACAATGAGCAGTTCTTC. It is translated as CGHTGYNEQFF.

There are a few counts of this clonotype. The chain links TRBV6-1 to TRBJ2-2; 10 bases match TRBD1. The V gene end was trimmed by 5 bases and the J gene end by 4 bases; junction bases not matched to a gene: 7. The CDR3 contains 16 residues. CDR1 is MNHNS, CDR2 SASEGT, per germline. For the CDR3, the DNA is TGTGCCAGCAGTCCAGGGACAGGGGTTATCACCGGGGAGCTGTTTTTT. This gives the protein CASSPGTGVITGELFF.

In its sample, this clonotype was seen a few times. This sequence joins TRBV4-2 and TRBJ2-1; 7 bases are shared with TRBD2. This CDR3 contains 14 residues. The V segment lost 1 base and the J segment 6 bases; nucleotides outside the gene matches: 3. The germline gives CDR1 LGHNA, CDR2 YNFKEQ. CDR3: CASSQVSGGNEQFF. The CDR3 nucleotides read TGTGCCAGCAGCCAAGTTTCGGGGGGCAATGAGCAGTTCTTC.

Ten or more counts support this clonotype. J is TRBJ2-2 and V is TRBV9; the D gene is possibly TRBD1 (5 bases). Trimming shortened V by 2 bases and J by 5 bases, and 13 bases separated the two germline ends. Germline V lookup: CDR1 SGDLS, CDR2 YYNGEE. The CDR3 runs to 15 residues. The CDR3 DNA follows: TGTGCCAGCAGCGTTGAAAGGGGTGGGACCGGGGAGCTGTTTTTT. Its translation: CASSVERGGTGELFF.

This clonotype was observed a handful of times. This chain uses TRBV20-1 with TRBJ2-5; 9 bases map to TRBD2. CDR1 is DFQATT and CDR2 is SNEGSKA in the germline V gene (reference sequence). J lost 5 bases, V lost 2 bases, and 9 bases had no gene match. The CDR3 runs 15 residues. In nucleotides, the CDR3 is TGCAGTGCTAGATGGGCGGGAGGGCCCGGTGAGACCCAGTACTTC. Encoded protein: CSARWAGGPGETQYF.